This T cell receptor (beta chain) was identified in a study of shared clonotypes between healthy human individuals. Here immunoSEQ multiplex PCR was the method, and the copy in TCRdb shows in-frame clones only, minus some. The table records roughly 2.2 million clones, more than 85% of them present only once. CDR3 length: 14 amino acids. V dropped 6 bases and J dropped 4; count of bases not matched to a gene: 6. Germline V gene data show CDR1 as MGHDK and CDR2 as SYGVNS. Sequencing input: naive CD4+ T cells from PBMCs. Subset given: CD45RA+ positively selected. The clonotype comes from a man younger than 35 in good health. Some clones in this sample may be carry-over from other donors' samples. V gene TRBV25-1 combines with J gene TRBJ2-5, with 9 bases lining up with TRBD2. In DNA, the CDR3 is TGTGCCAGCAGAGGAGCGGGAGGTGTAGAGACCCAGTACTTC. As protein: CASRGAGGVETQYF.